Listed here are 2 T cell receptor beta chains from one sample, sequenced in a study of cytomegalovirus exposure and HLA in healthy donors. PCR used 60 Vbeta primers and 13 Jbeta primers. Repertoires were generated with immunoSEQ multiplex PCR, while TCRdb's copy carries only in-frame clones and drops some. This table has over 150,000 clones, about 76% appearing once. Source material: PBMCs. All receptors derive from a woman between 35 and 50 years old in good health and CMV-seropositive.

The V gene is TRBV7-2, the J gene TRBJ2-5, with TRBD2 as a possible D gene (6 bases). This CDR3 is 15 amino acids long. V was clipped by 1 base and J by 5 bases, with 14 bases between them. Germline CDR1 and CDR2: SGHTA and FQGNSA. The CDR3 sequence is CASSLVRGREETQYF. The CDR3 DNA is TGTGCCAGCAGCTTAGTACGGGGGAGAGAGGAGACCCAGTACTTC.

This clone was observed a single time. J is TRBJ1-1 and V is TRBV7-9, with 9 bases lining up with TRBD1. Germline loops: CDR1 SEHNR, CDR2 FQNEAQ (reference sequence). The CDR3 extends over 14 amino acids. V was pared by 5 bases and J by 7 bases, with 8 bases of the junction left unmatched. The CDR3 loop is CASSLTGGTYEAFF. In DNA, the CDR3 is TGTGCCAGCAGCCTTACAGGGGGCACGTATGAAGCTTTCTTT.